This T cell receptor beta chain emerged from a study of blood T cell repertoires in COVID-19. Study background: Sources were T cells, B-cell-depleted T cells, or PBMCs; the material itself was cDNA or gDNA.

Donors were grouped by their self-reported clinical history. CDR1 is SNHLY, CDR2 FYNNEI, per germline. The CDR3 runs to 14 residues. Trimming shortened V by 6 bases and J by 6 bases, and 12 bases separated the two germline ends. Data came from immunoSEQ multiplex PCR; TCRdb stores just in-frame clones and leaves some out. The table shows some 190,000 clones, with 80% to 85% occurring only once. Sequencing input: PBMCs or T cells enriched from blood (not recorded which). This TCR derives from a woman aged 25 to 39 who had been exposed to COVID-19. The chain recombines TRBV2 with TRBJ1-6; D ambiguous. The CDR3 bases are TGTGCCAGCAGGGGCGCGGGTCCTAATTCACCCCTCCACTTT. Translation gives CASRGAGPNSPLHF.